These T cell receptor beta chains were read from a single sample in a study of T-cell reconstitution after alpha-beta-depleted transplantation in children. TCRdb reanalysed the PCR reads using MiXCR and keeps one entry per CDR3 protein. There are a few hundred thousand distinct CDR3 sequences in the sample; about 45% occur only once, and 25% to 30% lies in the top ten. The sample in question was PBMCs, obtained before TCRalphabeta/CD19-depleted stem cell transplant. All receptors derive from a girl aged 2 to 9 with aplastic anemia, due to receive a stem cell transplant. Both conserved end residues are part of each CDR3.

v_gene,j_gene,CDR3aa
TRBV20-1,TRBJ2-7,CSAGGTGAYYEQYF
TRBV7-9,TRBJ2-7,CASSLLGTVVEQYF
TRBV5-1,TRBJ2-3,CASSFGGGDTDTQYF
TRBV6-1,TRBJ1-2,CASSKRSSRPLRGYTF
TRBV28,TRBJ2-1,CASTSTSGTLYNEQFF
TRBV4-1,TRBJ1-1,CASSQPHRDTEAFF
TRBV5-1,TRBJ2-1,CASSLVDSSYNEQFF
TRBV20-1,TRBJ2-4,CSARISGTLAKNIQYF
TRBV5-5,TRBJ2-1,CASSLNTGFYEQFF
TRBV11-2,TRBJ2-3,CASSKTWGIFSYTDTQYF
TRBV27,TRBJ2-2,CASSPWTSGRAGELFF
TRBV2,TRBJ2-2,CASTHWEGGGTGELFF
TRBV20-1,TRBJ1-5,CSARETGNQPQHF
TRBV12-3/TRBV12-4,TRBJ2-7,CASSLAPETYEQYF
TRBV20-1,TRBJ2-7,CSPIAGVSEQYF
TRBV7-3,TRBJ1-5,CASSWKEVGFQPQHF
TRBV6-1,TRBJ2-5,CASSPPDREETQYF
TRBV7-9,TRBJ1-2,CASSLAAGPNYGYTF
TRBV4-2,TRBJ2-1,CASSQEREAYNEQFF
TRBV7-9,TRBJ2-3,CASQDGTRDTQYF
TRBV7-2,TRBJ1-5,CASSLGRTGNQPQHF
TRBV5-1,TRBJ2-5,CASRAGTSALSQETQYF
TRBV7-3,TRBJ2-5,CASSLPLGGIGQSQETQYF
TRBV12-3/TRBV12-4,TRBJ1-2,CASSLGVSNYGYTF
TRBV20-1,TRBJ1-5,CSARKDESLDQPQHF
TRBV7-9,TRBJ1-2,CASSFVLGGYTF
TRBV6-1,TRBJ2-5,CASRRLGASSKETQYF
TRBV20-1,TRBJ2-3,CSANSREVPRPTQYF
TRBV29-1,TRBJ2-7,CSVAPGQGTYEQYF
TRBV20-1,TRBJ2-1,CSARPSGIRRGINEQFF
TRBV29-1,TRBJ2-1,CSVARGRGAYNEQFF
TRBV6-1,TRBJ1-2,CASSPDRWNYGYTF
TRBV18,TRBJ2-7,CASSPGTSGAYEQYF
TRBV7-6,TRBJ2-7,CASSRLQGAGSEQYF
TRBV11-3,TRBJ2-2,CASSLGPFNTGELFF
TRBV20-1,TRBJ2-3,CSAREGSHTDTQYF
TRBV6-2/TRBV6-3,TRBJ1-2,CASRLDRTPNYGYTF
TRBV20-1,TRBJ2-1,CSARPIGLATDYNEQFF
TRBV20-1,TRBJ2-3,CSAGREDTQYF
TRBV7-2,TRBJ2-7,CASSSRPANYEQYF
TRBV6-1,TRBJ1-5,CASTDFGLGPQHF
TRBV7-9,TRBJ1-1,CASSYSGAEAFF
TRBV20-1,TRBJ1-1,CSAPDGGSDTEAFF
TRBV7-6,TRBJ2-5,CASSTGAGQETQYF
TRBV3-1,TRBJ2-7,CASSLNQVAILAKQYF
TRBV28,TRBJ1-1,CASSPFRGSVSRTEAFF
TRBV15,TRBJ2-3,CATSRDAGTDTQYF
TRBV20-1,TRBJ2-3,CSAPRAGGADTQYF
TRBV6-5,TRBJ2-1,CASSYLSGAMNEQFF